The T cell receptor beta chain described here comes from a study of early T cells in non-severe SARS-CoV-2 infection. Study observations and caveats: Matches to VDJdb favored anti-spike CD8 responses and missed private and CD4 specificities.

Unique molecular identifiers were attached to individual cDNA molecules. TCRdb reprocessed the 5' RACE reads via MiXCR and lists one record per CDR3 protein. There are tens of thousands of distinct CDR3 sequences in the sample; about 12% occur only once, and 4% to 5% lies in the top ten. This clonotype was picked up many times. Its cognate antigen is unknown. The sample was whole blood. The TCR comes from an adult who was a healthcare worker with PCR-confirmed SARS-CoV-2 infection or an uninfected control (not recorded which).

The CDR3, as DNA: TGTGCCAGTAGTATATTGGGTGGCGAGCAGTACTTC. Its protein product is CASSILGGEQYF. The chain couples TRBV19 to TRBJ2-7, with D uncertain. V lost 2 bases, J lost 6 bases, and 8 bases lay in between. The CDR3 is made up of 12 amino acids. The germline gives CDR1 LNHDA, CDR2 SQIVND (reference sequence).